This TCR beta chain was identified during a study of T cell responses to AZD1222 COVID-19 vaccine. The method was immunoSEQ multiplex PCR; TCRdb's version includes in-frame clones alone and lacks a portion of them. The sample yields 95,000 to 120,000 clones, roughly nine tenths seen once. This CDR3 comprises 14 residues. Per the germline V gene, CDR1 is SGHTA and CDR2 is FQGNSA. V gave up 2 bases and J gave up 1 base, with 8 bases separating them. The TCR was taken from an adult in good health. J is TRBJ1-1 and V is TRBV7-2; the D is unclear. The source was peripheral blood, collected on day 0 of MenACWY control vaccination. The CDR3 region has the DNA TGTGCCAGCAGCTTAACCCCACGGAACACTGAAGCTTTCTTT. Residues: CASSLTPRNTEAFF.